Below are 29 T cell receptor beta chains sequenced from a single sample in a study of blood T cell repertoires in COVID-19. Profiling relied on immunoSEQ multiplex PCR, and the TCRdb table lists in-frame clones only, not all of them. The data contain 400,000 or so clones, 90% of them singletons. The sequencing input was PBMCs or T cells enriched from blood (not recorded which). The source of these receptors is a man aged 18 to 35 who had recovered from COVID-19.

The chain is built from TRBV19 and TRBJ1-5; 7 bases agree with TRBD1. J gave up 2 bases and V 8 bases, and 18 bases lay outside the gene matches. The CDR3 runs to 18 residues. Germline CDR1 and CDR2: LNHDA and SQIVND (reference sequence). CDR3 nucleotides: TGTGCCAGTGGCCCGGCACAGGGGCCCTTTAGGCGCAATCAGCCCCAGCATTTT. Translated, it gives CASGPAQGPFRRNQPQHF.

The chain is built from TRBV3-1 (or the pseudogene TRBV3-2) and TRBJ1-3; 7 nucleotides agree with TRBD1. Germline CDR1 is LGHDT and CDR2 is YNNKEL (reference sequence). Trimming at V came to 6 bases and at J to 0 bases, leaving 8 bases not matched to a gene. The CDR3 has 16 amino acids. The CDR3 DNA reads as TGTGCCAGCAGTCGAGGGGGCAGGAGCTCTGGAAACACCATATATTTT. Its protein product is CASSRGGRSSGNTIYF.

This clone was picked up one time. This sequence joins TRBV5-1 and TRBJ1-1; 10 nucleotides align to TRBD1. The CDR3 is made up of 17 amino acids. V was clipped by 1 base and J by 3 bases; unmatched bases: 9. The V gene's germline CDR1 is SGHRS and CDR2 YFSETQ. The DNA of the CDR3 is TGCGCCAGCAGCTTGACCGTTCCGGGACAGGGGCACACTGAAGCTTTCTTT. Amino acids: CASSLTVPGQGHTEAFF.

V and J are TRBV30 and TRBJ2-1, with 9 bases lining up with TRBD2. V shed 0 bases and J 2 bases; nucleotides not matched to a gene: 5. CDR3 length: 16 amino acids. CDR1 and CDR2 (germline): GTSNPN, SVGIG (reference sequence). CDR3 bases: TGTGCCTGGAGTGTGGTGGCTAGCGGGGCCTACAATGAGCAGTTCTTC. Its translation is CAWSVVASGAYNEQFF.

The rearrangement links TRBV9 to TRBJ2-2; D uncertain. Per the germline V gene, CDR1 is SGDLS and CDR2 is YYNGEE. The length of the CDR3 is 14 residues. The ends were cut back, 3 bases at V and 2 bases at J, with 8 bases in the middle. The DNA of the CDR3 is TGTGCCAGCAGCGGACATACAAACACCGGGGAGCTGTTTTTT. Protein: CASSGHTNTGELFF.

The rearrangement uses TRBV27 and TRBJ1-4; D is unresolved. The CDR3 consists of 15 residues. V was shortened by 2 bases and J by 5 bases, with 12 bases between the two germline ends. Germline V gene data show CDR1 as MNHEY and CDR2 as SMNVEV (reference sequence). The CDR3 is CASSLASGANEKLFF. Written as DNA, the CDR3 is TGTGCCAGCAGTTTAGCATCGGGAGCAAATGAAAAACTGTTTTTT.

The chain employs TRBV29-1 and TRBJ1-1; 8 bases agree with TRBD1. Unmatched junction bases numbered 10, after V lost 5 bases and J lost 11 bases. CDR1 is SQVTM and CDR2 is ANQGSEA in the germline V gene. This CDR3 has 12 residues. CDR3 nucleotide sequence: TGCAGCGTTTCGGACAGGGAAGGTGTTGCTTTCTTT. Its translation is CSVSDREGVAFF.

This clone occurred a few times. The rearrangement links TRBV7-9 to TRBJ1-5; 10 bases are a match to TRBD1. CDR3 length: 15 amino acids. Per the germline V gene, CDR1 is SEHNR and CDR2 is FQNEAQ (reference sequence). With V trimmed by 6 bases and J by 3 bases, 5 bases remained unmatched. Here the CDR3 DNA reads TGTGCCAGCAGTCGACAGGGGGCTCCCAATCAGCCCCAGCATTTT. This codes for CASSRQGAPNQPQHF.

V is TRBV7-2 and J is TRBJ1-1; TRBD1 matches at 7 bases. In germline, CDR1 is SGHTA, CDR2 FQGNSA. V shed 2 bases, J shed 4 bases, and the junction held 13 bases outside the gene matches. The CDR3 has 17 amino acids. The CDR3 region is CASSLNSSSGQTTEAFF. For the CDR3, the DNA is TGTGCCAGCAGCTTAAATTCGTCCTCGGGACAGACCACTGAAGCTTTCTTT.

Note on this clone: Germline is not matched at one junction end, which may reflect a read error. The chain combines TRBV10-2 with TRBJ1-6; D is unclear. Germline values: CDR1 WSHSY, CDR2 SAAADI. The CDR3 has 13 residues. Here the CDR3 reads CASSEWEVSPLHF. CDR3 DNA: TGCGCCAGCAGCGAGTGGGAGGTTTCACCCCTCCACTTT.

This chain joins TRBV19 and TRBJ1-5; D uncertain. This CDR3 spans 14 amino acids. Germline-derived CDR1 and CDR2 are LNHDA and SQIVND (reference sequence). Trimming cost V 3 bases and J 2 bases, with 8 bases left between them. The DNA for the CDR3 is TGTGCCAGTAGTATGGAGAGCCGCAATCAGCCCCAGCATTTT. Its translation: CASSMESRNQPQHF.

The chain joins TRBV5-6 to TRBJ1-1; D ambiguous. Looked up from germline, CDR1 is SGHDT and CDR2 is YYEEEE. The CDR3 loop spans 16 amino acids. V lost 1 base, J lost 3 bases, and 16 bases lay in between. The CDR3 protein is CASSLQVRPWYTEAFF. CDR3 in DNA: TGTGCCAGCAGCTTGCAAGTGCGTCCATGGTACACTGAAGCTTTCTTT. The full variable domain, rest sourced from reference TRBV5-6 and TRBJ1-1, is DAGVTQSPTHLIKTRGQQVTLRCSPKSGHDTVSWYQQALGQGPQFIFQYYEEEERQRGNFPDRFSGHQFPNYSSELNVNALLLGDSALYLCASSLQVRPWYTEAFFGQGTRLTVV.

CDR3 DNA: TGTGCCAGCAGCTTAAGGGGGATGGACACTGAAGCTTTCTTT. As protein: CASSLRGMDTEAFF. The chain couples TRBV7-8 to TRBJ1-1; perhaps TRBD1 as D (6 bases). CDR3 length equals 14 residues. With 2 bases removed from V and 3 bases from J, the gap between germline ends came to 10 bases. The V gene's germline CDR1 is SGHVS and CDR2 FQNEAQ.

This chain connects TRBV20-1 to TRBJ1-4; 7 nucleotides align to TRBD1. Unmatched junction bases numbered 5, after V lost 3 bases and J lost 7 bases. The CDR3 spans 13 residues. The germline gives CDR1 DFQATT, CDR2 SNEGSKA (reference sequence). For the CDR3, the DNA is TGCAGTGCTAGTGTGCCAGGGGGTGAAAAACTGTTTTTT. Amino acid sequence: CSASVPGGEKLFF.

The V and J genes are TRBV10-1 and TRBJ1-2; D is undetermined. The germline V gene has CDR1 WNHNN and CDR2 SYGVQD (reference sequence). The length of the CDR3 is 16 residues. Between the trimmed V and J ends, which lost 4 bases and 4 bases, there was a span of 19 bases. The CDR3 DNA reads TGCGCCAGCAGTGGCAGGCTCCCCCCAAGAAGCTATGGCTACACCTTC. As protein: CASSGRLPPRSYGYTF.

This clone appeared a single time. The chain employs TRBV14 and TRBJ1-6; TRBD1 matches 7 bases. Germline V gene data show CDR1 as SGHDN and CDR2 as FVKESK. V trimming: 3 bases; J trimming: 6 bases; junction bases outside the gene matches: 5. This CDR3 is built from 15 residues. CDR3 region: CASSQDRPPNSPLHF. CDR3 in DNA: TGTGCCAGCAGCCAGGACAGGCCCCCTAATTCACCCCTCCACTTT.

This chain joins TRBV2 and TRBJ1-1, with a weak D call TRBD1 (5 bases). The length of the CDR3 is 15 residues. Germline CDR1 SNHLY, CDR2 FYNNEI. With 7 bases removed from V and 1 base from J, the gap between germline ends came to 16 bases. DNA for the CDR3: TGTGCCAGCAATAGTTGGGCCGGACAGAACACTGAAGCTTTCTTT. Its protein product is CASNSWAGQNTEAFF.

The chain combines TRBV7-8 with TRBJ1-2; D perhaps matches TRBD1 (6 bases). There are 15 residues in the CDR3. Germline values: CDR1 SGHVS, CDR2 FQNEAQ. V lost 1 base and J 8 bases, leaving 17 bases between the germline ends. CDR3 sequence: CASSLGPSGDGGYTF. In DNA form, the CDR3 reads TGTGCCAGCAGCTTAGGCCCCTCAGGGGATGGGGGCTACACCTTC.

This chain uses TRBV3-1 (or the pseudogene TRBV3-2) with TRBJ2-6; the D is unclear. V gave up 4 bases and J gave up 0 bases, with 7 bases separating them. The germline V gene has CDR1 LGHDT and CDR2 YNNKEL (reference sequence). This CDR3 region has 15 residues. The CDR3 nucleotides read TGTGCCAGCAGCCCCGCCGGCTCTGGGGCCAACGTCCTGACTTTC. It specifies CASSPAGSGANVLTF.

Here the CDR3 reads CATRGGKGDYGYTF. CDR3 nucleotide sequence: TGTGCCACCCGAGGTGGAAAGGGGGACTATGGCTACACCTTC. The V gene is TRBV10-3, the J gene TRBJ1-2, with TRBD1 as a possible D gene (6 bases). The CDR3 spans 14 residues. V gave up 10 bases and J gave up 3 bases, with 18 bases separating them. Looked up from germline, CDR1 is ENHRY and CDR2 is SYGVKD.

The chain links TRBV28 to TRBJ1-4; tentative D call: TRBD1 (5 bases). Trimming removed 5 bases at V and 0 bases at J, with 13 bases between. Germline CDR1 and CDR2: MDHEN and SYDVKM. The CDR3 extends over 16 amino acids. CDR3 sequence reads: CASSKTTAATNEKLFF. DNA of the CDR3: TGTGCCAGCAGTAAGACGACAGCCGCAACTAATGAAAAACTGTTTTTT.

As regards this clone: At one boundary the junction diverges from the germline segment, which might be a read error. CDR3 region: CASSPIRGTGLLIF. The CDR3 DNA follows: TGTGCCAGCAGTCCGATCAGGGGCACAGGCCTACTGATCTTC. The V call is TRBV28, the J call TRBJ2-1, with D possibly TRBD1 on 6 matching bases. Germline CDR1 is MDHEN and CDR2 is SYDVKM. The CDR3 runs to 14 residues.

For this clone: The same CDR3 can be traced to other DNA sequences in this sample. This sequence joins TRBV7-8 and TRBJ1-1; 8 bases align to TRBD1. CDR3 size: 13 residues. The germline CDR1 and CDR2 sequences are SGHVS and FQNEAQ. The trim removed 2 bases at V and 4 bases at J, leaving 0 bases unmatched. This chain's CDR3 is CASSLTGGTEAFF. The CDR3 coding sequence is TGTGCCAGCAGCTTAACAGGGGGCACTGAAGCTTTCTTT. The variable domain in full, with the rest retrieved from reference TRBV7-8 and TRBJ1-1, is GAGVSQSPRYKVAKRGQDVALRCDPISGHVSLFWYQQALGQGPEFLTYFQNEAQLDKSGLPSDRFFAERPEGSVSTLKIQRTQQEDSAVYLCASSLTGGTEAFFGQGTRLTVV.

The gene calls are TRBV5-1 and TRBJ2-2; tentative D call: TRBD1 (6 bases). The CDR3 loop spans 15 amino acids. Germline V lookup: CDR1 SGHRS, CDR2 YFSETQ. Trimming removed 5 bases from V and 2 bases from J, with 13 bases in between. For the CDR3, the DNA is TGCGCCAGCAGAAGGACAGCACTTAACACCGGGGAGCTGTTTTTT. Its protein is CASRRTALNTGELFF.

The gene calls are TRBV6-1 and TRBJ2-1; no definite D call. Germline CDR1 and CDR2: MNHNS and SASEGT. The V gene lost 2 bases and the J gene lost 10 bases, with 6 bases spanning the gap. The CDR3 loop spans 11 amino acids. Written as DNA, the CDR3 is TGTGCCAGCAGTGAATACCGGGAGCAGTTCTTC. This encodes CASSEYREQFF.

There are a few counts of this clone. The rearrangement links TRBV9 to TRBJ1-6; tentative D call: TRBD1 (6 bases). V was shortened by 3 bases and J by 6 bases, with 13 bases between the two germline ends. The CDR3 runs to 15 residues. The germline gives CDR1 SGDLS, CDR2 YYNGEE. CDR3 DNA: TGTGCCAGCAGCGCCTCCGGGGGGCGTAATTCACCCCTCCACTTT. Amino acids: CASSASGGRNSPLHF.

The table lists this clone with a count of one. This chain joins TRBV9 and TRBJ1-2; perhaps TRBD1 as D (5 bases). Germline V gives CDR1 SGDLS, CDR2 YYNGEE. The ends were cut back, 1 base at V and 9 bases at J, with 22 bases in the middle. The CDR3 is made up of 16 amino acids. In nucleotides, the CDR3 is TGTGCCAGCAGCGTAAACGTGGCAGGGAACGTCGGCAGCTACACCTTC. Amino acid sequence: CASSVNVAGNVGSYTF.

The V call is TRBV28, the J call TRBJ2-7, with TRBD2 as a possible D gene (6 bases). The CDR3 is made up of 14 amino acids. Trimming removed 2 bases at V and 6 bases at J, with 14 bases between. Germline V lookup: CDR1 MDHEN, CDR2 SYDVKM. CDR3 nucleotides: TGTGCCAGCAGTTTACAGGGAGGAGGGCGCGAGCAGTACTTC. It codes for CASSLQGGGREQYF.

J is TRBJ2-7 and V is TRBV6-1; weak D call: TRBD1 (5 bases). The V and J ends lost 2 bases and 0 bases respectively, with 14 bases between them. The CDR3 contains 16 residues. Germline assignment: CDR1 MNHNS and CDR2 SASEGT. The CDR3 protein is CASSERGMRRSYEQYF. CDR3 in DNA: TGTGCCAGCAGTGAAAGGGGAATGAGGCGCTCCTACGAGCAGTACTTC.